Below, 17 T cell receptor beta chains from the same sample are listed, as sequenced in a study of T-cell memory formation after mild COVID-19. MiXCR, run by TCRdb on the 5' RACE reads, gives a single entry per CDR3 protein. Of approximately 440,000 distinct CDR3 sequences in the sample, 20% were seen once. The sample consisted of PBMCs or a T cell subset sorted from them (not recorded which). The receptors were sampled from an adult woman who had mild COVID-19 (a few samples of this study predate the infection). Cell type and time point are not known.

This sequence joins TRBV12-3 or TRBV12-4 and TRBJ2-7; D perhaps matches TRBD2 (5 bases). V was clipped by 2 bases and J by 7 bases, with 15 bases between them. The CDR3 totals 14 residues. The CDR3 nucleotides are TGTGCCAGCAGTTTATCGGGCGCGACGGGGGAGCAGTACTTC. Protein: CASSLSGATGEQYF.

In this sample, this clonotype turned up a few times. The chain is built from TRBV2 and TRBJ2-1; D may be TRBD1 (5 bases). V lost 5 bases, J lost 8 bases, and 19 bases lay in between. The germline V gene has CDR1 SNHLY and CDR2 FYNNEI. This CDR3 comprises 15 residues. CDR3 residues: CASSNYRQQDDEQFF. In DNA form, the CDR3 reads TGTGCCAGCAGTAACTACAGGCAGCAAGACGATGAGCAGTTCTTC.

The genes are TRBV5-1 and TRBJ2-1; 14 bases are a match to TRBD2. The CDR3 sequence is 20 residues long. V was clipped by 3 bases and J by 0 bases; unmatched bases: 11. Germline V CDR1 and CDR2: SGHRS, YFSETQ. In DNA form, the CDR3 reads TGCGCCAGCAGCTCCGCTAGACTAGCGGGAGGGCTCAGCTCCTACAATGAGCAGTTCTTC. Translating gives CASSSARLAGGLSSYNEQFF. The whole variable domain, filled in from reference TRBV5-1 and TRBJ2-1, reads KAGVTQTPRYLIKTRGQQVTLSCSPISGHRSVSWYQQTPGQGLQFLFEYFSETQRNKGNFPGRFSGRQFSNSRSEMNVSTLELGDSALYLCASSSARLAGGLSSYNEQFFGPGTRLTVL.

This chain connects TRBV24-1 to TRBJ2-3; D is unresolved. There are 13 residues in the CDR3. The germline gives CDR1 KGHDR, CDR2 SFDVKD. The V end was cut by 6 bases, the J end by 0 bases, with 6 bases between. The CDR3 DNA reads TGTGCCACCAGTATGACGAGCACAGATACGCAGTATTTT. It codes for CATSMTSTDTQYF.

This clonotype was seen a few times. This sequence joins TRBV6-5 and TRBJ2-3; D gene uncertain. The CDR3 has 14 amino acids. Germline assignment: CDR1 MNHEY and CDR2 SVGAGI. The V end lost 6 bases, the J end lost 2 bases, and 12 bases lay between the germline ends. CDR3 in amino acids: CASSPRDLTDTQYF. The DNA of the CDR3 is TGTGCCAGCAGCCCAAGGGATCTCACAGATACGCAGTATTTT.

This clonotype was found a few times. The chain is built from TRBV12-3 or TRBV12-4 and TRBJ2-7, with no clear D. Trimming removed 3 bases at V and 2 bases at J, with 11 bases between. There are 14 residues in the CDR3. The CDR3 DNA reads TGTGCCAGCAGTTTTGACGGCAGCCCCTACGAGCAGTACTTC. Translation gives CASSFDGSPYEQYF.

The CDR3 spells CASSPGTSDSTDTQYF. For the CDR3, the DNA is TGTGCCAGCAGCCCCGGGACTAGCGATAGCACAGATACGCAGTATTTT. The rearrangement uses TRBV7-9 and TRBJ2-3, with TRBD2 identical over 10 bases. Germline CDR1 SEHNR, CDR2 FQNEAQ (reference sequence). The CDR3 runs 16 residues. Trimming took 5 bases from V and 0 from J; bases not matched to a gene: 5.

The chain carries TRBV15 and TRBJ2-1; 9 bases line up with TRBD2. The germline V gene has CDR1 LNHNV and CDR2 YYDKDF (reference sequence). There are 18 residues in the CDR3. Losses at the gene ends were 0 bases for V and 4 bases for J; bases not matched to a gene: 10. The CDR3 region is CATSRERRSGSRYNEQFF. The CDR3 nucleotides read TGTGCCACCAGCAGAGAAAGGCGTAGCGGGAGCCGTTACAATGAGCAGTTCTTC.

V and J are TRBV7-3 and TRBJ2-3; 7 bases align to TRBD1. Germline CDR1 reads SGHTA; CDR2 reads FQGTGA. Unmatched junction bases numbered 7, after V lost 4 bases and J lost 6 bases. The CDR3 totals 14 residues. The CDR3 spells CASSWGQPPDTQYF. For the CDR3, the DNA is TGTGCCAGCAGCTGGGGACAGCCTCCGGATACGCAGTATTTT.

The J gene is TRBJ2-7, the V gene TRBV6-1; D is uncertain. The germline V gene encodes CDR1 MNHNS and CDR2 SASEGT. V was clipped by 5 bases and J by 1 base, with 15 bases between them. The CDR3 spans 15 residues. The CDR3 sequence is CASSQSGSRSYEQYF. The CDR3 DNA sequence: TGTGCCAGCAGTCAGTCTGGGTCAAGGTCCTACGAGCAGTACTTC.

This chain links TRBV7-8 with TRBJ2-1, with D perhaps matching TRBD2 (7 bases). Germline-derived CDR1 and CDR2 are SGHVS and FQNEAQ. CDR3 length: 16 residues. V lost 5 bases and J lost 6, with 20 bases in between. Written as DNA, the CDR3 is TGTGCCAGCAGCCACGATTGGGGCGGGGGCCGCAATGAGCAGTTCTTC. It codes for CASSHDWGGGRNEQFF. The full variable domain, in which reference TRBV7-8 and TRBJ2-1 provide the parts outside the CDR3, is GAGVSQSPRYKVAKRGQDVALRCDPISGHVSLFWYQQALGQGPEFLTYFQNEAQLDKSGLPSDRFFAERPEGSVSTLKIQRTQQEDSAVYLCASSHDWGGGRNEQFFGPGTRLTVL.

This clonotype was counted a few times. The chain employs TRBV12-3 or TRBV12-4 and TRBJ2-5; a weak D match, TRBD2 (6 bases). The CDR3 is 13 residues long. V lost 7 bases and J 4 bases, leaving 13 bases between the germline ends. CDR3 protein: CASTLGSGETQYF. CDR3 sequence (DNA): TGTGCCAGCACCCTCGGGAGTGGAGAGACCCAGTACTTC.

This clonotype was seen at least ten times. CDR3 sequence: CASSLSRSGTEQETQYF. CDR3 nucleotide sequence: TGTGCCAGCAGCTTATCCCGGAGCGGGACAGAACAAGAGACCCAGTACTTC. V is TRBV7-9 and J is TRBJ2-5; D tentatively fits TRBD1 or TRBD2 (7 bases each). Germline V CDR1 and CDR2: SEHNR, FQNEAQ (reference sequence). This CDR3 has 17 amino acids. The V end lost 2 bases, the J end lost 2 bases, and 18 bases lay between the germline ends.

This clonotype was detected a few times. The genes are TRBV3-1 and TRBJ1-2; a possible D gene is TRBD1 (6 bases). CDR1 and CDR2 from the germline V gene are LGHDT and YNNKEL (reference sequence). Trimming left V 4 bases short and J 5 bases short, with 17 bases between. The CDR3 extends over 15 amino acids. CDR3 loop: CASSPRTVLEYGYTF. Here the CDR3 DNA reads TGTGCCAGCAGCCCACGGACAGTATTAGAATATGGCTACACCTTC.

V is TRBV7-2 and J is TRBJ2-1; the match to TRBD2 covers 12 bases. This CDR3 comprises 19 residues. Germline V gives CDR1 SGHTA, CDR2 FQGNSA. V trimming: 5 bases; J trimming: 0 bases; junction bases outside the gene matches: 11. This chain's CDR3 is CASSPQGLAGTSSYNEQFF. The CDR3 DNA reads as TGTGCCAGCAGCCCCCAGGGACTAGCGGGTACGAGCTCCTACAATGAGCAGTTCTTC.

This clonotype was counted once. This rearrangement joins TRBV19 to TRBJ1-5; 7 positions match TRBD1. V shed 2 bases, J shed 4 bases, and the junction held 8 bases outside the gene matches. CDR1 and CDR2 from the germline V gene are LNHDA and SQIVND (reference sequence). The CDR3 contains 16 residues. This CDR3 is CASSIRGDSPNQPQHF. The CDR3 bases are TGTGCCAGTAGTATACGGGGGGACAGCCCTAATCAGCCCCAGCATTTT.

This clonotype was seen a single time. The chain links TRBV18 to TRBJ2-7; no clear D gene. The germline CDR1 and CDR2 sequences are KGHSH and LQKENI. The CDR3 has 13 amino acids. With 0 bases removed from V and 3 bases from J, the gap between germline ends came to 6 bases. This CDR3 reads CASSPPNGYEQYF. DNA of the CDR3: TGTGCCAGCTCACCACCAAATGGCTACGAGCAGTACTTC.